A single sample gave rise to the 18 T cell receptor beta chains below, sequenced in a study of T-cell memory formation after mild COVID-19. TCRdb used MiXCR to reprocess the 5' RACE reads, holding one entry per CDR3 protein. The sample holds roughly 400,000 distinct CDR3 sequences, approximately 25% seen once. The sequenced sample consisted of PBMCs or a T cell subset sorted from them (not recorded which). These receptors were collected from an adult woman who had mild COVID-19 (a few samples of this study predate the infection). Cell type and time point are not known.

This rearrangement joins TRBV20-1 to TRBJ2-7, with D perhaps matching TRBD1 or TRBD2 (5 bases each). V lost 6 bases and J lost 1, with 13 bases in between. CDR3 length equals 13 residues. Germline assignment: CDR1 DFQATT and CDR2 SNEGSKA (reference sequence). The CDR3 bases are TGCAGTGCGACCGGGACCCTGTCCTACGAGCAGTACTTC. The encoded protein is CSATGTLSYEQYF.

In its sample, this clonotype was seen a few times. This chain joins TRBV12-3 or TRBV12-4 and TRBJ2-1, with TRBD2 matching over 9 bases. CDR3 length: 15 residues. Germline trimming cut 5 bases from V and 8 bases from J; bases unmatched to any gene: 10. The CDR3 coding sequence is TGTGCCAGCAGTGGACTTGCGGGAGGGCGCCATGAGCAGTTCTTC. Encoded protein: CASSGLAGGRHEQFF.

The chain recombines TRBV28 with TRBJ2-7; 7 nucleotides match TRBD1. The CDR3 extends over 17 amino acids. CDR1 and CDR2 from the germline V gene are MDHEN and SYDVKM. V was pared by 4 bases and J by 6 bases, with 18 bases of the junction left unmatched. The CDR3 DNA sequence: TGTGCCAGCAGTTCCCCACAAGGACAGGATGGCCAAAGCGAGCAGTACTTC. Translated: CASSSPQGQDGQSEQYF.

The chain recombines TRBV3-1 with TRBJ2-1; TRBD2 aligns across 7 bases. Trimming cost V 1 base and J 3 bases; bases outside gene matches: 9. The V gene's germline CDR1 is LGHDT and CDR2 YNNKEL (reference sequence). CDR3 length: 17 amino acids. The CDR3 sequence is CASSQALPAGYYNEQFF. As DNA, the CDR3 is TGTGCCAGCAGCCAAGCATTGCCAGCGGGATACTACAATGAGCAGTTCTTC.

This chain uses TRBV18 with TRBJ1-5; D remains unclear. CDR1 is KGHSH, CDR2 LQKENI, per germline. This CDR3 is 13 amino acids long. V lost 3 bases to trimming and J lost 5 bases, with 8 bases between them. The CDR3 DNA reads as TGTGCCAGCTCACCGGCAGGAGATCAGCCCCAGCATTTT. Translated: CASSPAGDQPQHF.

The chain carries TRBV6-1 and TRBJ1-5, with TRBD1 matching over 8 bases. The germline CDR1 and CDR2 sequences are MNHNS and SASEGT. The CDR3 extends over 15 amino acids. The trim removed 4 bases at V and 5 bases at J, leaving 7 bases unmatched. CDR3 bases: TGTGCCAGCAGTGGGTCCGGGACAGGCCATCAGCCCCAGCATTTT. Translated: CASSGSGTGHQPQHF.

The chain has TRBV11-2 and TRBJ2-7; D tentatively reads TRBD1 or TRBD2 (5 bases each). Germline V lookup: CDR1 SGHAT, CDR2 FQNNGV. Trimming took 1 base from V and 7 from J, leaving 11 bases between them. CDR3 length: 13 residues. CDR3 DNA: TGTGCCAGCAGCTTAGTGCCTGAGGGGGAGCAGTACTTC. Protein sequence: CASSLVPEGEQYF.

This chain connects TRBV9 to TRBJ2-1, with TRBD2 identical over 7 bases. The V gene end was trimmed by 4 bases and the J gene end by 0 bases; junction bases not matched to a gene: 22. Germline V gene data show CDR1 as SGDLS and CDR2 as YYNGEE. This CDR3 region has 21 residues. The CDR3 DNA reads TGTGCCAGCAGCCCCGGGGGGTCGGGGCCACGTCGAGAAAGCTCCTACAATGAGCAGTTCTTC. This encodes CASSPGGSGPRRESSYNEQFF. Together with reference TRBV9 and TRBJ2-1, the CDR3 gives the full variable domain: DSGVTQTPKHLITATGQRVTLRCSPRSGDLSVYWYQQSLDQGLQFLIQYYNGEERAKGNILERFSAQQFPDLHSELNLSSLELGDSALYFCASSPGGSGPRRESSYNEQFFGPGTRLTVL.

The genes are TRBV21-1 and TRBJ2-3; no DNA check was done on the table's D call, TRBD2. TRBV21-1 corresponds to a pseudogene. This CDR3 region has 11 residues. This chain's CDR3 is CASRGRDTQYF. The CDR3 DNA sequence: TGTGCCAGCCGAGGGCGAGATACGCAGTATTTT.

The genes are TRBV11-3 and TRBJ1-1; D unresolved. V lost 0 bases and J lost 8, with 16 bases in between. There are 15 residues in the CDR3. Germline V gene sequence: CDR1 SGHNT, CDR2 YENEEA. The CDR3 nucleotides read TGTGCCAGCAGCTTAGATCGTCGGGCGGCCACGGAAGCTTTCTTT. Amino acids: CASSLDRRAATEAFF.

The DNA for the CDR3 is TGTGCCAGCAGCCGAATCCGGGACGCATTCGGACAGCCCCAGCATTTT. Amino acid sequence: CASSRIRDAFGQPQHF. V gene TRBV5-6 combines with J gene TRBJ1-5; D perhaps matches TRBD1 (5 bases). In germline, CDR1 is SGHDT, CDR2 YYEEEE. V lost 4 bases, J lost 7 bases, and 21 bases lay in between. This CDR3 has 16 amino acids.

This clonotype has just a few counts. The chain is built from TRBV5-1 and TRBJ2-5, with 9 nucleotides matching TRBD1. CDR1 is SGHRS and CDR2 is YFSETQ in the germline V gene. The J segment lost 5 bases and the V segment lost 0 bases, leaving 2 bases of the junction unmatched. This CDR3 comprises 14 residues. CDR3 DNA sequence: TGCGCCAGCAGCTTGGGGGACAGGGCTGAGACCCAGTACTTC. The encoded protein is CASSLGDRAETQYF. Full variable domain (missing parts from reference TRBV5-1 and TRBJ2-5): KAGVTQTPRYLIKTRGQQVTLSCSPISGHRSVSWYQQTPGQGLQFLFEYFSETQRNKGNFPGRFSGRQFSNSRSEMNVSTLELGDSALYLCASSLGDRAETQYFGPGTRLLVL.

This clonotype was seen at least ten times. The chain recombines TRBV7-2 with TRBJ2-5; D uncertain. V was pared by 6 bases and J by 5 bases, with 16 bases between. Germline V gives CDR1 SGHTA, CDR2 FQGNSA. This CDR3 spans 14 amino acids. CDR3 coding DNA: TGTGCCAGCAGTCCCAATGGGCCGGTGGAGACCCAGTACTTC. Amino acids: CASSPNGPVETQYF.

This clonotype was picked up a small number of times. The V call is TRBV30, the J call TRBJ1-2, with 8 positions matching TRBD1. Per the germline V gene, CDR1 is GTSNPN and CDR2 is SVGIG (reference sequence). This CDR3 comprises 12 residues. As DNA, the CDR3 is TGTGCGTCGACAGGGGTCGCCTATGGCTACACCTTC. It specifies CASTGVAYGYTF.

This clonotype was recorded a few times. The V and J genes are TRBV6-5 and TRBJ2-7; either TRBD1 or TRBD2 may fit D (5 bases each). The CDR3 covers 16 residues. Germline-derived CDR1 and CDR2 are MNHEY and SVGAGI. Trimming removed 7 bases at V and 0 bases at J, with 19 bases between. The CDR3 DNA sequence: TGTGCCAGCACCTACTCAAGTGGGGGTGGCTCCTACGAGCAGTACTTC. Translated, it gives CASTYSSGGGSYEQYF.

This clonotype was observed a few times. The rearrangement joins TRBV7-2 to TRBJ1-5, with unresolved D. Germline V CDR1 and CDR2: SGHTA, FQGNSA. The CDR3 covers 16 residues. V was trimmed by 1 base and J by 2 bases, leaving 12 bases between them. The CDR3 spells CASSLDVGRGNQPQHF. The CDR3 DNA follows: TGTGCCAGCAGCTTAGATGTGGGCCGCGGCAATCAGCCCCAGCATTTT. The complete variable domain, with remaining parts taken from reference TRBV7-2 and TRBJ1-5, reads GAGVSQSPSNKVTEKGKDVELRCDPISGHTALYWYRQSLGQGLEFLIYFQGNSAPDKSGLPSDRFSAERTGGSVSTLTIQRTQQEDSAVYLCASSLDVGRGNQPQHFGDGTRLSIL.

This clonotype was seen only a few times. CDR3 nucleotides: TGTGCCACCAGCGAAGCGAGACAGGGGAATTCACCCCTCCACTTT. Protein: CATSEARQGNSPLHF. The chain combines TRBV15 with TRBJ1-6; 8 bases fit TRBD1. In germline, CDR1 is LNHNV, CDR2 YYDKDF (reference sequence). The CDR3 contains 15 residues. With 5 bases clipped from V and 7 bases from J, the junction kept 7 bases outside the gene matches.

The chain joins TRBV24-1 to TRBJ2-7, with D maybe TRBD2 (5 bases). The CDR3 loop spans 13 amino acids. Germline CDR1 KGHDR, CDR2 SFDVKD. V gave up 9 bases and J gave up 4 bases, with 15 bases separating them. The CDR3 sequence is CATAPGELYEQYF. CDR3 nucleotide sequence: TGTGCCACCGCCCCCGGGGAGTTATACGAGCAGTACTTC.